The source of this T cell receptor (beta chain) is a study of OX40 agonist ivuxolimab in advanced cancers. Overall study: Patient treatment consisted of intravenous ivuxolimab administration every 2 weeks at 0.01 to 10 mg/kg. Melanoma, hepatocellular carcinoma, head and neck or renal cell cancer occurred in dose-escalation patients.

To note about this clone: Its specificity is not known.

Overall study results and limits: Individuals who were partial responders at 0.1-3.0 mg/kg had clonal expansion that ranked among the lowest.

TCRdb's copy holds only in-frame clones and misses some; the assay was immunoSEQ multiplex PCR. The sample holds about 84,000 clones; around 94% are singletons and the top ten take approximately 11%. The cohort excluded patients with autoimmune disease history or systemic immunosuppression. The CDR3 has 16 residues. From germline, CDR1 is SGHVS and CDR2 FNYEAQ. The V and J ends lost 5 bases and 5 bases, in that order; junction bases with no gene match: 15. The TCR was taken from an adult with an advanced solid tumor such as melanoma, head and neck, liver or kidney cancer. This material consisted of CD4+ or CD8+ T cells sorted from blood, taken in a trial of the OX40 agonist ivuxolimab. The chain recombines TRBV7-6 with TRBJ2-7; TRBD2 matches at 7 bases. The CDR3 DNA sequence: TGTGCCAGCAGCGCTTTCTCTAGCGGACCTCCAGACGAGCAGTACTTC. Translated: CASSAFSSGPPDEQYF.